One sample yielded the 14 T cell receptor beta chains listed below, sequenced in a study of shared clonotypes between healthy human individuals. Assay: immunoSEQ multiplex PCR; the TCRdb copy retains only in-frame clones and omits some. The sample lists 950,000 to 1,100,000 clones; roughly 80% were seen once. Source material: memory CD4+ T cells sorted from blood. Subset indicated: CD45RA-negative fraction. The receptors derive from a man between 18 and 35 years old in good health.

This sequence joins TRBV7-3 and TRBJ2-3, with 8 bases fitting TRBD1. In germline, CDR1 is SGHTA, CDR2 FQGTGA. J lost 2 bases, V lost 5 bases, and 3 bases had no gene match. This CDR3 is built from 14 residues. CDR3 bases: TGTGCCAGCAGCCGGACAGGGACCACAGATACGCAGTATTTT. This gives the protein CASSRTGTTDTQYF.

This clone was seen only a few times. The chain joins TRBV9 to TRBJ1-2, with D perhaps matching TRBD1 (5 bases). V lost 0 bases and J lost 5, with 14 bases in between. The CDR3 is made up of 15 amino acids. CDR1 SGDLS and CDR2 YYNGEE come from the germline V gene. CDR3 coding DNA: TGTGCCAGCAGCGTAGGTGGAGGGGAAAGTTATGGCTACACCTTC. Its protein product is CASSVGGGESYGYTF. Full variable domain (missing parts from reference TRBV9 and TRBJ1-2): DSGVTQTPKHLITATGQRVTLRCSPRSGDLSVYWYQQSLDQGLQFLIQYYNGEERAKGNILERFSAQQFPDLHSELNLSSLELGDSALYFCASSVGGGESYGYTFGSGTRLTVV.

This clone came up many times. The genes are TRBV7-2 and TRBJ2-6; D gene ambiguous. The germline V gene has CDR1 SGHTA and CDR2 FQGNSA. V shed 3 bases and J shed 3 bases, with 9 bases lying between them. CDR3 length: 15 amino acids. CDR3 sequence (DNA): TGTGCCAGCAGCTTGGGGAAACGTGGGGCCAACGTCCTGACTTTC. Its protein is CASSLGKRGANVLTF.

The chain recombines TRBV5-6 with TRBJ1-5; no reliable D call. Per germline, CDR1 SGHDT and CDR2 YYEEEE. The CDR3 is 16 amino acids. Trimming stripped 0 bases from V and 0 bases from J, with 10 bases between. CDR3 coding DNA: TGTGCCAGCAGCTTGGGGGCAGCGTATAGCAATCAGCCCCAGCATTTT. As protein: CASSLGAAYSNQPQHF.

This clone has only a few counts. The rearrangement uses TRBV5-3 and TRBJ1-1, with 10 bases lining up with TRBD1. TRBV5-3 falls under the ORF class, with uncertain function. Trimming removed 8 bases from V and 4 bases from J; junction bases left unmatched: 8. The CDR3 spans 14 residues. The CDR3 protein is CARPTGGEGTEAFF. In DNA form, the CDR3 reads TGTGCCAGGCCGACAGGGGGCGAGGGCACTGAAGCTTTCTTT.

This clone was detected ten times or more. The chain has TRBV5-6 and TRBJ2-3, with 9 bases lining up with TRBD1. The CDR3 runs 15 residues. CDR1 and CDR2 (germline): SGHDT, YYEEEE. V lost 2 bases to trimming and J lost 1 base; unmatched junction nucleotides: 2. The CDR3 protein is CASSFRTGGTDTQYF. In DNA form, the CDR3 reads TGTGCCAGCAGCTTCAGGACAGGGGGCACAGATACGCAGTATTTT.

The chain carries TRBV10-3 and TRBJ1-1; the match to TRBD1 covers 7 bases. The CDR3 has 13 residues. V shed 9 bases and J 3 bases; nucleotides not matched to a gene: 7. The V gene's germline CDR1 is ENHRY and CDR2 SYGVKD. CDR3 DNA sequence: TGTGCCATGGCGTACAGGGGAGACACTGAAGCTTTCTTT. Encoded protein: CAMAYRGDTEAFF.

The V call is TRBV7-2, the J call TRBJ1-5, with 10 bases that match TRBD1. The CDR3 loop spans 17 amino acids. With 2 bases clipped from V and 5 bases from J, the junction kept 9 bases outside the gene matches. Germline V gives CDR1 SGHTA, CDR2 FQGNSA. The DNA of the CDR3 is TGTGCCAGCAGCTTAAGGGGACAGGGGAGCGGGTATCAGCCCCAGCATTTT. Protein sequence: CASSLRGQGSGYQPQHF.

Remarks on this clone: The sample has other DNA sequences that encode this CDR3 too. V gene TRBV7-9 combines with J gene TRBJ2-1; 8 bases map to TRBD2. V was pared by 2 bases and J by 2 bases, with 2 bases of the junction left unmatched. CDR1 and CDR2 from the germline V gene are SEHNR and FQNEAQ (reference sequence). The CDR3 runs to 15 residues. Written as DNA, the CDR3 is TGTGCCAGCAGCTTAAGCGGGGGCACCTACAATGAGCAGTTCTTC. This gives the protein CASSLSGGTYNEQFF.

The chain recombines TRBV20-1 with TRBJ1-1, with D unresolved. Germline V gene sequence: CDR1 DFQATT, CDR2 SNEGSKA (reference sequence). V was clipped by 3 bases and J by 5 bases, with 4 bases between them. The CDR3 totals 10 residues. This CDR3 reads CSASLTEAFF. The CDR3, as DNA: TGCAGTGCTAGTCTTACTGAAGCTTTCTTT.

V is TRBV9 and J is TRBJ1-1; 7 bases are shared with TRBD1. V shed 3 bases and J 9 bases; nucleotides not matched to a gene: 8. Germline V gives CDR1 SGDLS, CDR2 YYNGEE. The CDR3 extends over 13 amino acids. In DNA, the CDR3 is TGTGCCAGCAGCGACTGGTCGACAGGGCAAGCTTTCTTT. As protein: CASSDWSTGQAFF.

V and J are TRBV10-1 and TRBJ2-1, with D perhaps matching TRBD1 (5 bases). Trimming pared 4 bases from V and 3 bases from J, leaving 10 bases between. CDR3 length equals 14 residues. Germline values: CDR1 WNHNN, CDR2 SYGVQD (reference sequence). The CDR3 is CASSGGIGYNEQFF. DNA for the CDR3: TGCGCCAGCAGTGGGGGCATCGGCTACAATGAGCAGTTCTTC.

V is TRBV4-1 and J is TRBJ1-3; a possible D gene is TRBD1 (5 bases). The germline V and J ends were trimmed by 4 bases and 3 bases, with 10 bases remaining between them. The CDR3 runs to 14 residues. CDR1 and CDR2 (germline): MGHRA, YSYEKL. The CDR3 sequence is CASSPGEYGNTIYF. The CDR3 DNA reads as TGCGCCAGCAGCCCGGGGGAGTATGGAAACACCATATATTTT.

The chain combines TRBV5-4 with TRBJ1-4; D remains ambiguous. V lost 0 bases, J lost 6 bases, and 15 bases lay in between. Germline CDR1 reads SGHNT; CDR2 reads YYREEE (reference sequence). This CDR3 is built from 16 residues. CDR3 sequence reads: CASSLGPGGMYEKLFF. The CDR3 nucleotides are TGTGCCAGCAGCTTGGGCCCGGGTGGGATGTATGAAAAACTGTTTTTT.